Below are 10 T cell receptor beta chains sequenced from a single sample in a study of T cell clonotyping in hematopoietic cell transplantation. The assay was immunoSEQ multiplex PCR, and TCRdb's table has in-frame clones only and misses some. The data contain fewer than 15,000 clones, 75% to 95% of them seen just once; the ten biggest clones take up 0.7% to 0.95%. Specimen: peripheral blood mononuclear cells. The receptors derive from a woman aged 45-65 years in good health. Some clones in this sample may be carry-over from other donors' samples.

The chain is built from TRBV7-9 and TRBJ1-3; weak D call: TRBD1 (6 bases). CDR1 SEHNR and CDR2 FQNEAQ come from the germline V gene (reference sequence). The V gene lost 7 bases and the J gene lost 2 bases, with 12 bases spanning the gap. The CDR3 has 14 amino acids. The CDR3, as DNA: TGTGCCAGCAACCGGGGGCTGGCTGGAAACACCATATATTTT. Translation: CASNRGLAGNTIYF.

The chain combines TRBV15 with TRBJ1-5, with 7 positions matching TRBD1. The J segment lost 6 bases and the V segment lost 3 bases, leaving 11 bases of the junction unmatched. The CDR3 is 16 amino acids. Germline V gene sequence: CDR1 LNHNV, CDR2 YYDKDF (reference sequence). The CDR3: CATSRGRGQGGQPQHF. The CDR3 nucleotides are TGTGCCACCAGCAGGGGACGAGGGCAGGGGGGTCAGCCCCAGCATTTT.

The table lists this clone with a count of one. The V call is TRBV19, the J call TRBJ1-1; no clear D gene. The germline CDR1 and CDR2 sequences are LNHDA and SQIVND (reference sequence). V was trimmed by 10 bases and J by 5 bases, leaving 14 bases between them. The CDR3 runs to 12 residues. CDR3 loop: CATRTLGTEAFF. The DNA of the CDR3 is TGTGCCACCCGGACCTTGGGGACTGAAGCTTTCTTT.

This clone showed up just a few times. The chain is built from TRBV28 and TRBJ2-2; unclear D gene. Germline CDR1 reads MDHEN; CDR2 reads SYDVKM. Trimming took 6 bases from V and 0 from J, leaving 5 bases between them. The CDR3 loop spans 13 amino acids. CDR3 DNA sequence: TGTGCCAGCAGGTACACGAACACCGGGGAGCTGTTTTTT. As protein: CASRYTNTGELFF.

This sequence joins TRBV30 and TRBJ1-6; D is perhaps TRBD1 (6 bases). This CDR3 has 15 amino acids. V shed 8 bases and J shed 0 bases, with 14 bases lying between them. CDR1 GTSNPN and CDR2 SVGIG come from the germline V gene (reference sequence). The CDR3 bases are TGTGCCGGCCGACAGGCGAGCTCCTATAATTCACCCCTCCACTTT. Its protein product is CAGRQASSYNSPLHF.

This CDR3 is CASSQDQWGANTGELFF. CDR3 in DNA: TGTGCCAGCAGCCAAGATCAGTGGGGGGCGAACACCGGGGAGCTGTTTTTT. The chain couples TRBV4-2 to TRBJ2-2, with D maybe TRBD2 (6 bases). The germline V and J ends were trimmed by 0 bases and 0 bases, with 11 bases remaining between them. The CDR3 consists of 17 residues. The germline V gene encodes CDR1 LGHNA and CDR2 YNFKEQ.

The chain uses TRBV7-2 and TRBJ1-5; 11 bases map to TRBD1. V gave up 5 bases and J gave up 2 bases; unmatched junction bases: 5. The CDR3 totals 16 residues. Germline CDR1 and CDR2: SGHTA and FQGNSA. The CDR3 coding sequence is TGTGCCAGCAGCCGGACAGGGGGCGCGGGCAATCAGCCCCAGCATTTT. Amino acid sequence: CASSRTGGAGNQPQHF.

This chain uses TRBV9 with TRBJ2-7; 13 nucleotides match TRBD2. Germline values: CDR1 SGDLS, CDR2 YYNGEE. The ends lost 3 bases at V and 4 bases at J; junction bases unmatched: 7. CDR3 size: 16 residues. The CDR3 sequence is CASSATTSGGAYEQYF. The CDR3 region has the DNA TGTGCCAGCAGCGCGACAACTAGCGGGGGGGCTTACGAGCAGTACTTC.

This clone has a handful of counts. V and J are TRBV30 and TRBJ2-3; D remains ambiguous. V gave up 2 bases and J gave up 0 bases, with 9 bases separating them. From germline, CDR1 is GTSNPN and CDR2 SVGIG (reference sequence). The CDR3 is made up of 14 amino acids. The CDR3 loop reads CAWSNGASTDTQYF. In DNA form, the CDR3 reads TGTGCCTGGAGTAACGGAGCTAGCACAGATACGCAGTATTTT.

The chain is built from TRBV7-3 and TRBJ2-3; 8 nucleotides match TRBD2. The CDR3 totals 17 residues. Germline CDR1 is SGHTA and CDR2 is FQGTGA. The V and J ends lost 5 bases and 3 bases, in that order; junction bases with no gene match: 13. CDR3 DNA: TGTGCCAGCAGCCTGAGACCAACGGGGGGGTCAACAGATACGCAGTATTTT. This translates into CASSLRPTGGSTDTQYF.